The subject of this entry is one TCR beta chain. The sample comes from a study of blood T cell repertoires in COVID-19. The wider study: Sites across the United States, Italy and Spain contributed samples from acute and convalescent COVID-19. Sources were T cells, B-cell-depleted T cells, or PBMCs; the material itself was cDNA or gDNA.

Sequencing was performed with immunoSEQ multiplex PCR; in TCRdb, only in-frame clones are kept and a portion is missing. In the table there are some 220,000 clones, 65% to 85% of which are singletons. With 0 bases clipped from V and 6 bases from J, the junction kept 4 bases outside the gene matches. From germline, CDR1 is LGHNA and CDR2 YNFKEQ. The CDR3 runs 15 residues. The chain recombines TRBV4-2 with TRBJ2-2, with 7 bases aligning to TRBD2. The sequenced sample was peripheral blood. The source is a woman aged 55-75 years with acute or convalescent COVID-19. As DNA, the CDR3 is TGTGCCAGCAGCCAAGAAGGACTAGTTTCCGGGGAGCTGTTTTTT. Its translation: CASSQEGLVSGELFF.